The text below deals with one TCR beta chain. Additional DNA sequences in this sample encode the identical CDR3. The data were taken from a study of blood T cell repertoires in COVID-19. Across the study: The analysed material was cDNA or gDNA that came from T cells, B-cell-depleted T cells, or PBMCs.

In germline, CDR1 is SGHAT, CDR2 FQNNGV. Trimming left V 0 bases short and J 3 bases short, with 5 bases between. The CDR3 spans 13 residues. In the original workflow: Reference gene primer amplification in the assay estimated nucleated cell counts. Method: immunoSEQ multiplex PCR; TCRdb's copy keeps in-frame clones and lacks some. The DNA was the basis for D and trimming; V, J and clone size are from that table. The sample has around 100,000 clones; 70% to 80% are singletons. Sequencing used peripheral blood. This receptor was taken from a woman in her seventies with acute or convalescent COVID-19. This rearrangement joins TRBV11-2 to TRBJ1-1; D perhaps matches TRBD1 (5 bases). The DNA of the CDR3 is TGTGCCAGCAGCTTAGACAGGGACACTGAAGCTTTCTTT. This codes for CASSLDRDTEAFF.